This is a list of T cell receptor beta chains from one sample in a study of T cells in localized non-small cell lung cancer. Sequenced by immunoSEQ multiplex PCR; TCRdb stores in-frame clones only, minus some. The top ten clones hold around a tenth of a sample with just under 30,000 clones, roughly nine tenths of them seen once. Source: peripheral blood, taken before any cancer treatment. Receptor source: a woman aged 40-69 years with stage I lung adenocarcinoma. Both conserved end residues are part of each CDR3. The order of the fields is CDR3 protein, clone size, V gene. Some rows have no size entry. The others give once, few or many, or a class for an expanded clone.

CDR3 protein: CASTISGGLQETQYF
clone size: -
V gene: TRBV27

CDR3 protein: CASSLRPGYEQYF
clone size: -
V gene: TRBV7-8

CDR3 protein: CASSDRATGELFF
clone size: -
V gene: TRBV2

CDR3 protein: CAWSVLQGLGEQFF
clone size: once
V gene: TRBV30

CDR3 protein: CASTAGVTLLYF
clone size: -
V gene: TRBV2

CDR3 protein: CASSLGQYFTDTQYF
clone size: once
V gene: TRBV5-1

CDR3 protein: CASSLINNEQFF
clone size: few
V gene: TRBV7-2

CDR3 protein: CASSLGTTRGPYEQYF
clone size: few
V gene: TRBV28

CDR3 protein: CASSLSAVTDTQYF
clone size: -
V gene: TRBV27

CDR3 protein: CASSIRVGQGGYNEQFF
clone size: -
V gene: TRBV19

CDR3 protein: CAWDRGRGDTQYF
clone size: -
V gene: TRBV30

CDR3 protein: CASRGVHSGNTIYF
clone size: -
V gene: TRBV5-5

CDR3 protein: CASRPWSGTDYEQYF
clone size: -
V gene: TRBV27

CDR3 protein: CASSSQQGADEQYF
clone size: -
V gene: TRBV27

CDR3 protein: CASSAEGPEGKLFF
clone size: -
V gene: TRBV5-1

CDR3 protein: CASSEEEAGPEAFF
clone size: -
V gene: TRBV23-1

CDR3 protein: CASSPGAVVETLHF
clone size: -
V gene: TRBV7-9

CDR3 protein: CASSPRGHQETQYF
clone size: -
V gene: TRBV18

CDR3 protein: CASTQVGGTEAFF
clone size: -
V gene: TRBV27

CDR3 protein: CASNWRGEENGELFF
clone size: -
V gene: TRBV9

CDR3 protein: CASSLDVYSYNEQFF
clone size: -
V gene: TRBV14

CDR3 protein: CASRDSGGFSYEQYF
clone size: -
V gene: TRBV7-2

CDR3 protein: CASSPRRGVANTEAFF
clone size: -
V gene: TRBV7-2

CDR3 protein: CASRVEWGGKSIQYF
clone size: once
V gene: TRBV6-1

CDR3 protein: CASSFDRGRTDTQYF
clone size: -
V gene: TRBV28

CDR3 protein: CASSSPGFEQFF
clone size: -
V gene: TRBV28

CDR3 protein: CAWSQTGTVLNEQFF
clone size: -
V gene: TRBV30

CDR3 protein: CATSTATVSNEQFF
clone size: -
V gene: TRBV7-9

CDR3 protein: CASSVGGRNTEAFF
clone size: -
V gene: TRBV2

CDR3 protein: CASSPTTGPEETQYF
clone size: -
V gene: TRBV5-1

CDR3 protein: CASSTERTCWNEQFF
clone size: -
V gene: TRBV2

CDR3 protein: CASSLAQNTDTQYF
clone size: -
V gene: TRBV5-4

CDR3 protein: CASSLGRAYEQYF
clone size: once
V gene: TRBV7-2

CDR3 protein: CASSLAGANNEQFF
clone size: -
V gene: TRBV7-3

CDR3 protein: CASRTGLSTDTQYF
clone size: -
V gene: TRBV28

CDR3 protein: CASSLYGTPSGANVLTF
clone size: -
V gene: TRBV7-8

CDR3 protein: CASSLVGQERSPLHF
clone size: -
V gene: TRBV5-1

CDR3 protein: CASSIVRLDSNQPQHF
clone size: -
V gene: TRBV19

CDR3 protein: CASSSDGVNTEAFF
clone size: -
V gene: TRBV5-1

CDR3 protein: CASSWDRPNEKLFF
clone size: -
V gene: TRBV6-7

CDR3 protein: CASRGPDSSYNEQFF
clone size: -
V gene: TRBV28

CDR3 protein: CASSLNAGTGGYEQYF
clone size: -
V gene: TRBV5-1

CDR3 protein: CASSLSRANEQFF
clone size: -
V gene: TRBV27

CDR3 protein: CASSRNFDTGELFF
clone size: -
V gene: TRBV27

CDR3 protein: CASSQGWTQVPGELFF
clone size: -
V gene: TRBV7-2

CDR3 protein: CASSLSRLNTEAFF
clone size: -
V gene: TRBV7-9

CDR3 protein: CASSQGYNEQFF
clone size: -
V gene: TRBV19

CDR3 protein: CASSPGSSATNEKLFF
clone size: -
V gene: TRBV4-1

CDR3 protein: CASSQGPLNTGELFF
clone size: -
V gene: TRBV5-8

CDR3 protein: CASNPAAGYEQYF
clone size: -
V gene: TRBV6-1

CDR3 protein: CASSLGHPYGYTF
clone size: -
V gene: TRBV7-9

CDR3 protein: CASSPGRTLIGELFF
clone size: -
V gene: TRBV7-9